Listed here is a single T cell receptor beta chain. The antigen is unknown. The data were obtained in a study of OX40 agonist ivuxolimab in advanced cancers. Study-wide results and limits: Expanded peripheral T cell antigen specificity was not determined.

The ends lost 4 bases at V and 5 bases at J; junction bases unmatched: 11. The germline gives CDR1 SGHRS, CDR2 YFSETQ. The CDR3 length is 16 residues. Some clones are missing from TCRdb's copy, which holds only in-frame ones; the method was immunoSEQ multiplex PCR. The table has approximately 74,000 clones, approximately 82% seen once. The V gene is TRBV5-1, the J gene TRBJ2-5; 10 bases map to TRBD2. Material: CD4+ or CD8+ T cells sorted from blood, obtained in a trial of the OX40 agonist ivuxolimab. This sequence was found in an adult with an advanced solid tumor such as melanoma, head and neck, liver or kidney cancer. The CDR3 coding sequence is TGCGCCAGCAGCCCCGGGGAAAGTAGCGGGAGGGAGACCCAGTACTTC. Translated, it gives CASSPGESSGRETQYF.